This TCR beta chain derives from a study of blood T cell repertoires in COVID-19 (dated by TCRdb to 2018 to 2020). For the study in its entirety: Samples covering the acute and convalescent phases of COVID-19 were provided by collaborators in the United States, Italy and Spain. The prospective study material was composed of cDNA or gDNA derived from T cells, B-cell-depleted T cells, or PBMCs. Subjects who had been exposed to COVID-19, were actively infected with it, or had recovered from it provided the deeply sampled blood TCRbeta repertoires that made up the dataset. The repertoires were released in a freely available public database intended as a resource for research on the immune response to SARS-CoV-2. The samples were drawn from the first 160 participants of the ongoing ImmuneRACE study and from 1,254 subjects provided by 6 global collaborators. The sample metadata nearly always contained a de-identified subject ID, COVID-19 status, age in years and sex. Where HLA class I and class II types were available, the types were taken from metadata supplied by the sample provider, not from assay-based typing. General conclusions and limits of the study: Clinical and demographic metadata were provided uncurated, with the amount varying by source and participant.

The immunoSEQ Assay, a bias-controlled multiplex PCR, was used to amplify TCRbeta CDR3 regions from genomic DNA. The authors' pipeline ran thus. Nucleated cell counts per sample were estimated from amplification of reference gene primers within the assay. Sequence reads were collapsed and filtered to measure the absolute abundance of every unique TCRbeta CDR3 rearrangement. Productive Simpson clonality was computed per sample as the square root of Simpson's diversity index over productive rearrangements. The clones in this table, taken by TCRdb from immuneACCESS, are in-frame only. Not every clone is retained; where verified, under half of the shortfall comes from an unresolved V gene, and the cause of the rest is unknown. The V and J calls and clone size were taken over from that table, and D and trimming were inferred from the DNA. This sample has roughly 250,000 clones in its table, and around 87% of those were observed once. The biggest ten clones account for over 2% of the sample.

Cut back by 5 bases and 5 bases, the V and J ends lie 10 bases apart. Taken from cysteine to phenylalanine, the CDR3 has 13 residues. The kept DNA is CDR3 alone, 39 bases in frame from the first base. Enrolling through a virtual design, the prospective study's participants ranged in age from roughly 18 to 95 years and lived across 24 United States geographic areas. To assign participants to cohorts, the prospective study relied on clinical history that participants themselves reported in a screening survey and a study questionnaire. Recovered participants in ImmuneRACE Cohort 3 were defined as having two consecutive negative NP/OP PCR tests, clearance from a healthcare professional, or resolution of symptoms. In the prospective study, mobile phlebotomists collected whole blood, serum and a nasopharyngeal or oropharyngeal swab from each participant. Additional blood draws and questionnaires over an approximately 2-month period could optionally be provided by prospective study participants. Before DNA extraction, prospective study blood samples were shipped either frozen or at room temperature.

Comments on this clone: The antigen it recognizes is unknown. Base qualities are not recorded, but no much larger clone differs from it by a single base.

The receptor's source is a young woman who had recovered from COVID-19. The rearrangement joined TRBV12-3 or TRBV12-4 to TRBJ1-5; perhaps TRBD1 is the D gene, with 6 bases matching. Sequenced material: PBMCs or T cells enriched from blood (not recorded which). Here is the DNA: TGTGCCAGCAGTAGGGGGGGGGATCAGCCCCAGCATTTT. Its translation is CASSRGGDQPQHF.